This TCR beta chain was sequenced in a study of cytomegalovirus exposure and HLA in healthy donors. The PCR made use of 60 Vbeta and 13 Jbeta primers. The assay was immunoSEQ multiplex PCR, and TCRdb's table has in-frame clones only and misses some. Of 150,000 to 200,000 clones in the sample, approximately 80% are singletons; the top ten hold approximately 2.2%. Trimming took off 1 base at V and 3 bases at J, with 9 bases between the two ends. Germline V gene lookup returns CDR1 SGDLS and CDR2 YYNGEE. The CDR3 spans 14 residues. For this clone: Its specificity is not known.

Overall study findings and caveats: Researchers had no immune exposure information except CMV serostatus available. Reports indicate that TCR beta sequences accurately predicted the HLA-A and HLA-B alleles of most subjects. Several of the most significant clusters appeared linked to common viral pathogens, based on a later analysis. Across donors, sequencing depth was assumed by presence/absence analyses to be roughly uniform.

The sequence came from a woman aged 45-60 years in good health and CMV-seronegative. Material: PBMCs. V is TRBV9 and J is TRBJ2-3, with no clear D. The CDR3 region has the DNA TGTGCCAGCAGCGTATCCGTGAGTACAGATACGCAGTATTTT. Protein product: CASSVSVSTDTQYF. Using reference TRBV9 and TRBJ2-3 for the parts outside the CDR3, the full variable domain is DSGVTQTPKHLITATGQRVTLRCSPRSGDLSVYWYQQSLDQGLQFLIQYYNGEERAKGNILERFSAQQFPDLHSELNLSSLELGDSALYFCASSVSVSTDTQYFGPGTRLTVL.